This passage covers 10 T cell receptor beta chains from one sample sequenced in a study of PD-L1 blockade in urothelial cancer listed by TCRdb under 2017. The library came from the immunoSEQ multiplex PCR assay. This immuneACCESS table, as held by TCRdb, lists in-frame sequences with V and J called but not all clones. Of the missing ones, under half trace to an unresolved V gene in checked studies; the others have no known cause. The sample includes about 52,000 clones, with around 80% observed a single time. Approximately 3.8% of the sample is held by the ten biggest clonotypes. Reading the label with the study, this specimen's time point is: pretreatment peripheral blood. Here the sequenced sample was PBMCs, taken around atezolizumab (anti-PD-L1) treatment. The receptors come from a man aged 65 to 85 with urothelial cancer.

This clone was recorded a few times. This chain connects TRBV7-2 to TRBJ2-1; 9 nucleotides match TRBD2. There are 15 residues in the CDR3. V was clipped by 0 bases and J by 8 bases; unmatched bases: 5. Looked up from germline, CDR1 is SGHTA and CDR2 is FQGNSA. This chain's CDR3 is CASSLASGRLYEQFF. The CDR3 DNA sequence: TGTGCCAGCAGCTTAGCTAGCGGGAGACTCTATGAGCAGTTCTTC.

V and J are TRBV5-1 and TRBJ2-7; possibly TRBD2 for D (6 bases). V dropped 4 bases and J dropped 3 bases, with 11 bases sitting between them. The germline V gene has CDR1 SGHRS and CDR2 YFSETQ. The CDR3 consists of 13 residues. The CDR3 nucleotides are TGCGCCAGCAGCGTGACTAGTTTCTACGAGCAGTACTTC. This encodes CASSVTSFYEQYF.

The rearrangement joins TRBV14 to TRBJ2-1; the match to TRBD2 covers 14 bases. CDR1 SGHDN and CDR2 FVKESK come from the germline V gene. The CDR3 sequence is 17 residues long. After removal of 3 bases from V and 8 bases from J, the junction contained 9 bases not matched to a gene. This CDR3 reads CASSHLRGTSGRYEQFF. The CDR3 nucleotides read TGTGCCAGCAGCCATCTACGGGGGACTAGCGGGAGATATGAGCAGTTCTTC.

This clone appeared once. Other nucleotide sequences from this sample produce the same CDR3. The rearrangement links TRBV18 to TRBJ2-2; D possibly corresponds to TRBD2 (6 bases). Trimming cost V 2 bases and J 4 bases, with 11 bases left between them. Germline V gene data show CDR1 as KGHSH and CDR2 as LQKENI. The CDR3 contains 15 residues. The CDR3 region is CASSPGGRTTGELFF. The DNA of the CDR3 is TGTGCCAGCTCACCAGGAGGGAGGACCACCGGGGAGCTGTTTTTT.

This rearrangement joins TRBV18 to TRBJ2-1, with D perhaps matching TRBD1 (5 bases). CDR1 KGHSH and CDR2 LQKENI come from the germline V gene. This CDR3 contains 13 residues. Trimming stripped 5 bases from V and 7 bases from J, with 12 bases between. The CDR3 nucleotides are TGTGCCAGCTCAACGGCCAGGGTGAATGAGCAGTTCTTC. Its protein product is CASSTARVNEQFF.

This clone appeared a single time. The chain couples TRBV7-8 to TRBJ2-2; tentatively, D is TRBD2 (6 bases). V lost 1 base and J lost 0, with 12 bases in between. The germline gives CDR1 SGHVS, CDR2 FQNEAQ. The CDR3 spans 17 residues. CDR3 sequence: CASSLGAGISNTGELFF. As DNA, the CDR3 is TGTGCCAGCAGCTTAGGGGCGGGAATCTCGAACACCGGGGAGCTGTTTTTT.

This clone was observed a single time. The chain joins TRBV5-4 to TRBJ1-1; maybe TRBD1 (6 bases). This CDR3 comprises 14 residues. Per germline, CDR1 SGHNT and CDR2 YYREEE (reference sequence). With 4 bases removed from V and 0 bases from J, the gap between germline ends came to 10 bases. CDR3 DNA sequence: TGTGCCAGCAGCCCAGGACAGATGAACACTGAAGCTTTCTTT. As protein: CASSPGQMNTEAFF.

Points on this clone: Its ends do not fully match the called genes, so a read error is possible. This chain joins TRBV7-9 and TRBJ2-2, with D tentatively TRBD1 (6 bases). Germline V gene sequence: CDR1 SEHNR, CDR2 FQNEAQ (reference sequence). There are 15 residues in the CDR3. As DNA, the CDR3 is TGTGCCAGCAGTTTAGGACAGCCGAACACCGGGGAGCTGTTTTTT. Amino acid sequence: CASSLGQPNTGELFF.

The V and J genes are TRBV6-5 and TRBJ2-1; TRBD2 might be the D (5 bases). The CDR3 runs 15 residues. Trimming left V 8 bases short and J 5 bases short, with 19 bases between. The germline V gene has CDR1 MNHEY and CDR2 SVGAGI. The CDR3 spells CASGRGLWDNNEQFF. CDR3 coding DNA: TGTGCCAGCGGCCGAGGGTTATGGGATAACAATGAGCAGTTCTTC.

This clone came up once. The rearrangement uses TRBV18 and TRBJ1-1; TRBD1 agrees at 8 bases. This CDR3 is built from 17 residues. The J segment lost 0 bases and the V segment lost 3 bases, leaving 9 bases of the junction unmatched. Germline assignment: CDR1 KGHSH and CDR2 LQKENI. CDR3 nucleotides: TGTGCCAGCTCACCCTTCCTGACAGGGGACTTGAACACTGAAGCTTTCTTT. As protein: CASSPFLTGDLNTEAFF.